Following are 8 T cell receptor beta chains from one sample sequenced in a study of beta chain features in type 1 diabetes. Since all of the isolated RNA was reverse transcribed, expressed TCRB transcripts were what got sequenced. Libraries were prepared by immunoSEQ multiplex PCR; TCRdb keeps only in-frame clonotypes and omits some of them. The repertoire holds hundreds of thousands of clones, with roughly 16% as singletons. The sequenced sample consisted of naive CD4+ T cells from blood. The source of these receptors is a young man in good health.

This clone was recorded a few times. The gene calls are TRBV30 and TRBJ1-4; no clear D gene. The germline V gene has CDR1 GTSNPN and CDR2 SVGIG (reference sequence). Trimming cost V 0 bases and J 8 bases, with 13 bases left between them. There are 14 residues in the CDR3. The CDR3 protein is CAWSVPPLREKLFF. CDR3 DNA: TGTGCCTGGAGTGTACCCCCTTTGAGGGAAAAACTGTTTTTT.

This clone came up a few times. This specimen includes other DNA sequences encoding the same CDR3. This chain uses TRBV18 with TRBJ1-1, with D maybe TRBD1 (6 bases). This CDR3 is built from 13 residues. Deletions cut 6 bases from V and 1 base from J, with 9 bases between. Germline CDR1 reads KGHSH; CDR2 reads LQKENI. DNA of the CDR3: TGTGCCAGCTCCCCGGGACAGAACACTGAAGCTTTCTTT. Its protein is CASSPGQNTEAFF.

This chain links TRBV5-4 with TRBJ2-5; TRBD2 matches 8 bases. The trim removed 0 bases at V and 2 bases at J, leaving 3 bases unmatched. Looked up from germline, CDR1 is SGHNT and CDR2 is YYREEE (reference sequence). The CDR3 spans 15 residues. The CDR3 here is CASSLEASGQETQYF. CDR3 in DNA: TGTGCCAGCAGCTTGGAGGCTAGCGGGCAAGAGACCCAGTACTTC.

This clone was detected many times. V usage is TRBV7-2 and J usage is TRBJ2-4; 7 bases align to TRBD1. The CDR3 totals 14 residues. The ends lost 5 bases at V and 1 base at J; junction bases unmatched: 2. CDR1 SGHTA and CDR2 FQGNSA come from the germline V gene. The CDR3 spells CASSTGVAKNIQYF. The CDR3 DNA follows: TGTGCCAGCAGCACAGGGGTTGCCAAAAACATTCAGTACTTC.

This sequence joins TRBV29-1 and TRBJ1-1, with D maybe TRBD1 (5 bases). The CDR3 length is 14 residues. V gave up 6 bases and J gave up 0 bases, with 14 bases separating them. Germline-derived CDR1 and CDR2 are SQVTM and ANQGSEA. The CDR3 spells CSVRRQTVNTEAFF. The CDR3, as DNA: TGCAGCGTCCGTAGACAGACCGTGAACACTGAAGCTTTCTTT. The variable domain in full, with the rest retrieved from reference TRBV29-1 and TRBJ1-1, is SAVISQKPSRDICQRGTSLTIQCQVDSQVTMMFWYRQQPGQSLTLIATANQGSEATYESGFVIDKFPISRPNLTFSTLTVSNMSPEDSSIYLCSVRRQTVNTEAFFGQGTRLTVV.

The table lists this clone with a few counts. The chain uses TRBV5-1 and TRBJ2-2; 8 nucleotides line up with TRBD1. The V and J ends lost 7 bases and 6 bases, in that order; junction bases with no gene match: 14. The CDR3 extends over 16 amino acids. Germline CDR1 and CDR2: SGHRS and YFSETQ. The CDR3 coding sequence is TGCGCCAGCGCCCCCCTTGGCAGGGGGCGACCCGGGGAGCTGTTTTTT. Its protein product is CASAPLGRGRPGELFF.

The genes are TRBV19 and TRBJ1-5, with D tentatively TRBD1 (5 bases). V was pared by 0 bases and J by 0 bases, with 18 bases between. This CDR3 comprises 19 residues. Germline-derived CDR1 and CDR2 are LNHDA and SQIVND (reference sequence). In DNA, the CDR3 is TGTGCCAGTAGTATAGACGGACTGGCAGGGACGTATAGCAATCAGCCCCAGCATTTT. Protein product: CASSIDGLAGTYSNQPQHF.

This clone came up a few times. The chain carries TRBV7-3 and TRBJ2-1; D is perhaps TRBD2 (7 bases). The CDR3 is 12 amino acids. CDR1 SGHTA and CDR2 FQGTGA come from the germline V gene. The V end lost 2 bases, the J end lost 15 bases, and 14 bases lay between the germline ends. The CDR3 DNA reads TGTGCCAGCAGCTTACGGGGGGCAGCCCGGTTCTTC. Its translation: CASSLRGAARFF. The whole variable domain, remainder taken from reference TRBV7-3 and TRBJ2-1, is GAGVSQTPSNKVTEKGKYVELRCDPISGHTALYWYRQSLGQGPEFLIYFQGTGAADDSGLPNDRFFAVRPEGSVSTLKIQRTERGDSAVYLCASSLRGAARFFGPGTRLTVL.